The present T cell receptor (beta chain) was sequenced within a study of T cell repertoires in cytomegalovirus infection. Turning to the study itself: Matching HLA type, along with CMV infection, was indicated by public TCR beta signatures. Broader study findings: Clonotype analysis showed dominance of the ex vivo response by HLA-C-restricted CMV-specific TCR beta clonotypes. Cumulative frequency of public TCR beta families picked out carriers of CMV plus the relevant HLA.

MiXCR, run by TCRdb on the reads, gives a single entry per CDR3 protein. The sample records around 350,000 distinct CDR3 sequences, roughly 20% being singletons. In germline, CDR1 is SEHNR, CDR2 FQNEAQ (reference sequence). CDR3 length: 12 residues. Trimming removed 5 bases at V and 9 bases at J, with 14 bases between. A note on this clonotype: What it recognizes is unknown.

The sequenced sample consisted of PBMCs. The sequence derives from a human donor in good health (CMV status not recorded). Some clones in this sample may be carry-over from other donors' samples. The rearrangement joins TRBV7-9 to TRBJ2-7, with D perhaps given as TRBD1 or TRBD2 (6 bases each). CDR3 sequence (DNA): TGTGCCAGCAGCCCCGGGGGCTGGGTGCAGTACTTC. Protein product: CASSPGGWVQYF.